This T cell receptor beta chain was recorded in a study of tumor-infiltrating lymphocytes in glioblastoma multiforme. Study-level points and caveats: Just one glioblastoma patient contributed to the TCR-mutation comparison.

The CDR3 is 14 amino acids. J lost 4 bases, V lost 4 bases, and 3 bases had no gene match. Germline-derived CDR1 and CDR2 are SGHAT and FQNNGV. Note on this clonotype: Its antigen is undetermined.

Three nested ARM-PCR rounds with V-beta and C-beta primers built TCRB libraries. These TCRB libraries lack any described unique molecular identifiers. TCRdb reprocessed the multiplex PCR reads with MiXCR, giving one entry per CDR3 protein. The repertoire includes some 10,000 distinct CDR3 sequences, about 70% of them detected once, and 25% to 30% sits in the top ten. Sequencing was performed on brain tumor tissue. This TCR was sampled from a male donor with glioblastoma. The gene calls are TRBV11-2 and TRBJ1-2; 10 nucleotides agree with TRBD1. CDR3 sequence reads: CASSSTGGGYGYTF. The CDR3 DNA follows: TGTGCCAGCAGCTCGACAGGGGGCGGCTATGGCTACACCTTC.